These 2 T cell receptor beta chains share one sample of origin, sequenced in a study of T cell responses to AZD1222 COVID-19 vaccine. The repertoire was sequenced with immunoSEQ multiplex PCR; TCRdb's copy has only in-frame clones and lacks some. Here the sample spans around 130,000 clones, 93% being singletons. Sequenced here: peripheral blood, sampled on day 0 of AZD1222 vaccination. Receptors were obtained from an adult in good health.

The rearrangement links TRBV2 to TRBJ1-3, with a possible D match to TRBD1 (6 bases). Germline V gene sequence: CDR1 SNHLY, CDR2 FYNNEI. The V end lost 6 bases, the J end lost 0 bases, and 18 bases lay between the germline ends. The CDR3 has 17 amino acids. The CDR3: CASSREGGGNSGNTIYF. As DNA, the CDR3 is TGTGCCAGCAGCCGAGAGGGAGGGGGAAACTCTGGAAACACCATATATTTT.

The gene calls are TRBV6-5 and TRBJ2-3, with TRBD2 matching 13 bases. This CDR3 comprises 15 residues. V shed 11 bases, J shed 4 bases, and the junction held 9 bases outside the gene matches. In germline, CDR1 is MNHEY, CDR2 SVGAGI. The CDR3 loop is CAGSRTSGGPDTQYF. For the CDR3, the DNA is TGTGCCGGATCCCGGACTAGCGGGGGCCCAGATACGCAGTATTTT.